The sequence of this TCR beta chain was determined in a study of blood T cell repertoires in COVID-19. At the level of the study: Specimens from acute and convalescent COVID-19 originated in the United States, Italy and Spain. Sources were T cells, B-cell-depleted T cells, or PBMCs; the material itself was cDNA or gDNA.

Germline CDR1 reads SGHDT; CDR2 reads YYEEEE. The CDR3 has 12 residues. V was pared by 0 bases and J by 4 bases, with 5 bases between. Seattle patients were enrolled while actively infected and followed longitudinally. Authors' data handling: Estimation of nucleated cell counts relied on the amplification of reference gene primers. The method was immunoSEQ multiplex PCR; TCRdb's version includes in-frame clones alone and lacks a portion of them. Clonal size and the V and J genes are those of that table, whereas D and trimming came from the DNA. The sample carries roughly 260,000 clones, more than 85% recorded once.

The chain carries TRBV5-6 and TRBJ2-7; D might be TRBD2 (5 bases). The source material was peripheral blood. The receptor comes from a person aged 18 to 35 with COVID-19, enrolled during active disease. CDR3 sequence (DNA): TGTGCCAGCAGCTTGGGGGAGTACGAGCAGTACTTC. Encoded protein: CASSLGEYEQYF.